This T cell receptor (beta chain) was sequenced for a study of cytomegalovirus exposure and HLA in healthy donors. Study results and caveats: CMV serostatus was the sole immune exposure information available. Most CMV-associated TCR beta chains were later found to appear HLA-restricted.

Donors consisted of healthy bone marrow donors. Unrecorded immune exposure was likely among donors, who were nominally healthy when sampled. Concerning this clone itself: Its matching antigen is unknown.

V gave up 4 bases and J gave up 5 bases; unmatched junction bases: 11. This CDR3 is 16 amino acids long. In germline, CDR1 is LNHDA, CDR2 SQIVND (reference sequence). PCR involved 60 Vbeta and 13 Jbeta primers. TCRdb's table, derived via immunoSEQ multiplex PCR, lists solely in-frame clones and lacks some. The sample has more than 85,000 clones, under 85% seen once. The clonotype comes from a man in his forties in good health and CMV-seronegative. The sample was PBMCs. V gene TRBV19 combines with J gene TRBJ2-7, with TRBD1 identical over 10 bases. As DNA, the CDR3 is TGTGCCAGTAGTAACGTTCGAGGACAGGGGGGCGACGAGCAGTACTTC. Amino acid sequence: CASSNVRGQGGDEQYF.